Following are 24 T cell receptor beta chains from one sample sequenced in a study of cytomegalovirus exposure and HLA in healthy donors. 13 Jbeta primers and 60 Vbeta primers were used for the PCR. This table comes from immunoSEQ multiplex PCR, and its TCRdb copy is limited to in-frame clones, with some not included. The table has some 100,000 clones, around three quarters seen once; the top ten hold about 7.7%. Sequencing used PBMCs. These receptors were collected from a woman in her forties or fifties in good health and CMV-seropositive.

The chain carries TRBV18 and TRBJ2-2, with a possible D match to TRBD2 (5 bases). The CDR3 consists of 16 residues. CDR1 and CDR2 from the germline V gene are KGHSH and LQKENI. V shed 2 bases and J shed 0 bases, with 10 bases lying between them. The CDR3 loop is CASSPSRTANTGELFF. CDR3 coding DNA: TGTGCCAGCTCACCAAGTCGGACTGCGAACACCGGGGAGCTGTTTTTT. Filled out from reference TRBV18 and TRBJ2-2, the complete variable domain reads NAGVMQNPRHLVRRRGQEARLRCSPMKGHSHVYWYRQLPEEGLKFMVYLQKENIIDESGMPKERFSAEFPKEGPSILRIQQVVRGDSAAYFCASSPSRTANTGELFFGEGSRLTVL.

The chain uses TRBV10-3 and TRBJ2-5, with 14 bases identical to TRBD2. The V and J ends lost 0 bases and 6 bases, in that order; junction bases with no gene match: 6. Germline loops: CDR1 ENHRY, CDR2 SYGVKD. This CDR3 spans 17 amino acids. The CDR3: CAISESAGTSGSQTQYF. In DNA form, the CDR3 reads TGTGCCATCAGTGAGTCAGCCGGGACTAGCGGGAGCCAGACCCAGTACTTC.

This clone was counted between two and nine times. The chain employs TRBV5-4 and TRBJ2-2, with TRBD2 identical over 7 bases. The CDR3 is 18 amino acids. V gave up 4 bases and J gave up 0 bases; unmatched junction bases: 12. CDR1 is SGHNT and CDR2 is YYREEE in the germline V gene (reference sequence). The CDR3 protein is CASSLSWGGSANTGELFF. The CDR3 bases are TGTGCCAGCAGCCTAAGCTGGGGGGGTAGCGCGAACACCGGGGAGCTGTTTTTT.

The rearrangement uses TRBV19 and TRBJ2-5, with D possibly TRBD2 on 6 matching bases. CDR1 is LNHDA and CDR2 is SQIVND in the germline V gene (reference sequence). The CDR3 length is 12 residues. V lost 9 bases and J 5 bases, leaving 13 bases between the germline ends. CDR3 nucleotides: TGTGCCAGCCAGGGAGGCGGGGAGACCCAGTACTTC. Protein product: CASQGGGETQYF.

This clone was detected only a few times. The same CDR3 arises from other DNA sequences in this sample as well. The chain employs TRBV9 and TRBJ1-1; D not certain. Germline loops: CDR1 SGDLS, CDR2 YYNGEE. The CDR3 contains 12 residues. V lost 3 bases, J lost 8 bases, and 11 bases lay in between. The CDR3 region is CASSAASGEAFF. For the CDR3, the DNA is TGTGCCAGCAGCGCTGCCTCGGGGGAAGCTTTCTTT. Combining the CDR3 with reference TRBV9 and TRBJ1-1 gives the whole variable domain DSGVTQTPKHLITATGQRVTLRCSPRSGDLSVYWYQQSLDQGLQFLIQYYNGEERAKGNILERFSAQQFPDLHSELNLSSLELGDSALYFCASSAASGEAFFGQGTRLTVV.

The chain recombines TRBV7-2 with TRBJ2-5, with a weak D call TRBD1 (6 bases). Germline V gene sequence: CDR1 SGHTA, CDR2 FQGNSA. V was trimmed by 4 bases and J by 1 base, leaving 13 bases between them. This CDR3 is built from 15 residues. This CDR3 reads CASSSTGFSQETQYF. CDR3 sequence (DNA): TGTGCCAGCAGCTCGACAGGTTTTTCCCAAGAGACCCAGTACTTC. Looking up the rest from reference TRBV7-2 and TRBJ2-5 gives the full variable domain: GAGVSQSPSNKVTEKGKDVELRCDPISGHTALYWYRQSLGQGLEFLIYFQGNSAPDKSGLPSDRFSAERTGGSVSTLTIQRTQQEDSAVYLCASSSTGFSQETQYFGPGTRLLVL.

V and J are TRBV12-5 and TRBJ1-2; 7 bases align to TRBD1. This CDR3 comprises 15 residues. V dropped 6 bases and J dropped 5; count of bases not matched to a gene: 12. Looked up from germline, CDR1 is LGHNT and CDR2 is FRNRAP. This CDR3 is CASGVGTARGYGYTF. CDR3 bases: TGTGCTAGTGGAGTAGGGACAGCGAGAGGTTATGGCTACACCTTC. Variable domain in full (rest from reference TRBV12-5 and TRBJ1-2): DARVTQTPRHKVTEMGQEVTMRCQPILGHNTVFWYRQTMMQGLELLAYFRNRAPLDDSGMPKDRFSAEMPDATLATLKIQPSEPRDSAVYFCASGVGTARGYGYTFGSGTRLTVV.

This clone appeared a single time. The gene calls are TRBV7-2 and TRBJ1-1; 7 bases align to TRBD1. Germline-derived CDR1 and CDR2 are SGHTA and FQGNSA. This CDR3 is 14 amino acids long. V was clipped by 6 bases and J by 1 base; unmatched bases: 5. In nucleotides, the CDR3 is TGTGCCAGCAGTCCTACAGGGGCGAACACTGAAGCTTTCTTT. Its translation: CASSPTGANTEAFF.

The chain couples TRBV6-1 to TRBJ2-5, with 12 bases lining up with TRBD2. The CDR3 is 14 residues long. Unmatched junction bases numbered 0, after V lost 4 bases and J lost 3 bases. Germline CDR1 is MNHNS and CDR2 is SASEGT. The DNA for the CDR3 is TGTGCCAGCAGTGGGACTAGCGGGGAAGAGACCCAGTACTTC. Translated, it gives CASSGTSGEETQYF.

V and J are TRBV7-2 and TRBJ2-1; perhaps TRBD2 as D (5 bases). V was trimmed by 2 bases and J by 8 bases, leaving 13 bases between them. The CDR3 length is 14 residues. Germline lookup yields CDR1 SGHTA and CDR2 FQGNSA. CDR3 residues: CASSLWASRDEQFF. CDR3 in DNA: TGTGCCAGCAGCTTATGGGCTAGCAGAGATGAGCAGTTCTTC.

CDR3 coding DNA: TGTGCCAGCAGCTTAGGGGACAGGGCGGAGACTGAAGCTTTCTTT. This codes for CASSLGDRAETEAFF. The chain links TRBV7-9 to TRBJ1-1; TRBD1 matches 9 bases. Germline CDR1 SEHNR, CDR2 FQNEAQ (reference sequence). Trimming cost V 1 base and J 5 bases; bases outside gene matches: 5. The CDR3 totals 15 residues.

V is TRBV19 and J is TRBJ1-6, with unresolved D. CDR3 length equals 14 residues. Germline values: CDR1 LNHDA, CDR2 SQIVND (reference sequence). The V and J ends lost 9 bases and 0 bases respectively, with 9 bases between them. The CDR3 spells CARVLSSYNSPLHF. The CDR3 DNA is TGTGCCAGAGTGCTGAGCTCCTATAATTCACCCCTCCACTTT.

V usage is TRBV15 and J usage is TRBJ2-1, with D perhaps TRBD2 (6 bases). Germline CDR1 is LNHNV and CDR2 is YYDKDF (reference sequence). The CDR3 covers 16 residues. Trimming shortened V by 0 bases and J by 4 bases, and 13 bases separated the two germline ends. This CDR3 is CATSRDRLDLYNEQFF. CDR3 bases: TGTGCCACCAGCAGAGATCGACTAGATCTTTACAATGAGCAGTTCTTC.

The V call is TRBV13, the J call TRBJ2-5, with 8 bases identical to TRBD1. Germline V CDR1 and CDR2: PRHDT, FYEKMQ (reference sequence). V shed 5 bases and J 5 bases; nucleotides not matched to a gene: 22. The CDR3 has 19 amino acids. CDR3 in amino acids: CASSRGSGQGFSGAETQYF. In DNA, the CDR3 is TGTGCCAGCAGCCGAGGGTCCGGACAGGGCTTTTCAGGGGCGGAGACCCAGTACTTC.

The chain joins TRBV5-6 to TRBJ2-2; TRBD2 is a possible D gene (6 bases). V was pared by 2 bases and J by 1 base, with 12 bases between. The germline V gene has CDR1 SGHDT and CDR2 YYEEEE. The CDR3 loop spans 16 amino acids. The CDR3 sequence: CASSFAGTLNTGELFF. CDR3 sequence (DNA): TGTGCCAGCAGCTTCGCCGGGACTTTGAACACCGGGGAGCTGTTTTTT.

V usage is TRBV10-3 and J usage is TRBJ2-6; a weak D match, TRBD1 (5 bases). This CDR3 is built from 15 residues. Germline CDR1 and CDR2: ENHRY and SYGVKD. Trimming took off 3 bases at V and 0 bases at J, with 6 bases between the two ends. This chain's CDR3 is CAISEGVSGANVLTF. CDR3 in DNA: TGTGCCATCAGTGAAGGGGTCTCTGGGGCCAACGTCCTGACTTTC.

The chain recombines TRBV19 with TRBJ2-5, with D perhaps TRBD2 (6 bases). CDR1 is LNHDA, CDR2 SQIVND, per germline (reference sequence). The CDR3 has 14 residues. With 10 bases removed from V and 7 bases from J, the gap between germline ends came to 22 bases. The CDR3 DNA reads TGTGCCACCTCCGGGGCAGCGGGTTTGGGGACCCAGTACTTC. Its translation: CATSGAAGLGTQYF.

This chain connects TRBV6-5 to TRBJ1-4, with a weak D call TRBD1 (6 bases). V lost 4 bases, J lost 5 bases, and 11 bases lay in between. Germline V gives CDR1 MNHEY, CDR2 SVGAGI. The CDR3 extends over 14 amino acids. The CDR3 is CASSWGGGNEKLFF. CDR3 nucleotides: TGTGCCAGCAGTTGGGGAGGGGGAAATGAAAAACTGTTTTTT.

This clone occurred a few times. The V call is TRBV9, the J call TRBJ2-7; 7 nucleotides match TRBD1. Germline CDR1 reads SGDLS; CDR2 reads YYNGEE. The J segment lost 6 bases and the V segment lost 4 bases, leaving 7 bases of the junction unmatched. The CDR3 has 13 residues. Here the CDR3 reads CASSLLTGSEQYF. The DNA of the CDR3 is TGTGCCAGCAGCCTCTTGACAGGGAGCGAGCAGTACTTC.

This clone has just a few counts. The chain has TRBV27 and TRBJ2-2; D perhaps matches TRBD1 (6 bases). CDR3 length: 15 amino acids. Trimming removed 6 bases from V and 4 bases from J, with 15 bases in between. Germline V gene data show CDR1 as MNHEY and CDR2 as SMNVEV (reference sequence). For the CDR3, the DNA is TGTGCCAGCAGCCCACCGGACAGCCCCACCGGGGAGCTGTTTTTT. Translated, it gives CASSPPDSPTGELFF.

V and J are TRBV15 and TRBJ2-7; D might be TRBD1 (5 bases). Trimming shortened V by 0 bases and J by 4 bases, and 10 bases separated the two germline ends. This CDR3 has 14 residues. In germline, CDR1 is LNHNV, CDR2 YYDKDF (reference sequence). The CDR3 sequence: CATSRDEGDYEQYF. CDR3 bases: TGTGCCACCAGCAGAGATGAAGGGGATTACGAGCAGTACTTC.

This chain's CDR3 is CASTQSDSPLHF. The DNA for the CDR3 is TGTGCCAGCACCCAAAGCGATTCACCCCTCCACTTT. J is TRBJ1-6 and V is TRBV28; no reliable D call. The germline V gene encodes CDR1 MDHEN and CDR2 SYDVKM. The CDR3 covers 12 residues. Deletions cut 7 bases from V and 8 bases from J, with 9 bases between.

This chain uses TRBV15 with TRBJ2-7, with a possible D match to TRBD2 (6 bases). CDR1 and CDR2 (germline): LNHNV, YYDKDF (reference sequence). This CDR3 contains 13 residues. V was shortened by 4 bases and J by 5 bases, with 12 bases between the two germline ends. DNA for the CDR3: TGTGCCACCAGCAAAACGGGGAGGCACGAGCAGTACTTC. Translated: CATSKTGRHEQYF.

CDR3 amino acids: CASSVASGREADTQYF. The CDR3 DNA is TGTGCCAGCAGCGTAGCTAGCGGGAGGGAGGCAGATACGCAGTATTTT. The chain joins TRBV9 to TRBJ2-3; 12 nucleotides agree with TRBD2. This CDR3 has 16 residues. V dropped 0 bases and J dropped 4; count of bases not matched to a gene: 3. Looked up from germline, CDR1 is SGDLS and CDR2 is YYNGEE.